Here is one T cell receptor (beta chain) with its context. Antigen unknown. The germline CDR1 and CDR2 sequences are LNHDA and SQIVND (reference sequence). The CDR3 has 18 residues. V lost 7 bases and J lost 5; bases outside the gene matches: 18. The sample comes from a study of vaccination and CD4 T cells after COVID-19. Treatment in this sample: roughly 10-day PBMC culture with coronavirus spike peptide pools or control peptides (ViraFEST assay). The Oncomine TCR Beta short-read assay generated sequence data from the DNA of cultured CD4+ T cells. TCRdb reanalysed the PCR reads using MiXCR and keeps one entry per CDR3 protein. This table holds tens of thousands of distinct CDR3 sequences, under 80% found once.

The clonotype was recovered from a human donor who had recovered from COVID-19. The rearrangement uses TRBV19 and TRBJ2-3; 10 nucleotides align to TRBD2. The sequencing sample was made of CD4+ T cells from blood, cultured in vitro. The CDR3 nucleotides are TGTGCCAGTAATCGCGGGCTAGCGGGAGCCGTGCCAGGAGATACGCAGTATTTT. Protein: CASNRGLAGAVPGDTQYF. Based on the CDR3 plus reference TRBV19 and TRBJ2-3, the full variable domain is DGGITQSPKYLFRKEGQNVTLSCEQNLNHDAMYWYRQDPGQGLRLIYYSQIVNDFQKGDIAEGYSVSREKKESFPLTVTSAQKNPTAFYLCASNRGLAGAVPGDTQYFGPGTRLTVL.